This T cell receptor beta chain was recovered during a study of T cell clones after liver transplantation. Study summary: Immunosuppression withdrawal was tried within 2 years after liver transplantation in this trial. At least one year of complete immunosuppression withdrawal without enzymes over twice normal defined tolerance. Study outcomes and limitations: A larger donor-reactive than third-party decline suggested partial antigen-specific deletion. In two subjects, few donor cells limited the measurable donor-reactive repertoire.

The table came from immunoSEQ multiplex PCR; TCRdb's copy has only in-frame clones and leaves some out. The profile covers some 60,000 clones, with around 70% appearing a single time and around 2.8% taken by the ten largest. Germline-derived CDR1 and CDR2 are SGHTA and FQGNSA. The CDR3 runs to 14 residues. The germline V and J ends were trimmed by 5 bases and 3 bases, with 12 bases remaining between them. This clone was picked up one time. Its specificity is not known. The V and J genes are TRBV7-2 and TRBJ2-3; possibly TRBD1 for D (6 bases). The specimen comprised CD4+ T cells from blood, sampled at the approximately 16-month timepoint. The clonotype originates from a human patient who received a liver transplant. Some of the T cells may derive from the graft donor. The DNA for the CDR3 is TGTGCCAGCAGCCCGGGACATAAAACAGATACGCAGTATTTT. Translating it yields CASSPGHKTDTQYF.